This TCR beta chain was observed in a study of blood T cell repertoires in COVID-19. Study context: From the United States, Italy and Spain came samples of acute and convalescent COVID-19. T cells, B-cell-depleted T cells, or PBMCs provided the cDNA or gDNA that served as material.

Authors' processing steps: Estimation of nucleated cell counts was performed using reference gene primer amplification. Libraries were prepared by immunoSEQ multiplex PCR; TCRdb keeps only in-frame clonotypes and omits some of them. V and J calls and clone size follow that table, whereas D and trimming were derived from the DNA. This sample carries about 91,000 clones, about 76% of them seen once, and the ten largest clones take approximately 10%. There are 15 residues in the CDR3. Trimming removed 4 bases from V and 0 bases from J, with 10 bases in between. CDR1 and CDR2 from the germline V gene are SGDLS and YYNGEE. This clone has more than one count but fewer than ten.

Material for sequencing was peripheral blood. The chain employs TRBV9 and TRBJ1-4, with D unclear. This sequence originates from a woman of 80 years or more with acute or convalescent COVID-19. In DNA form, the CDR3 reads TGTGCCAGCAGCCCTGCTATGGCAACTAATGAAAAACTGTTTTTT. Translating it yields CASSPAMATNEKLFF.